A selection of T cell receptor beta chains follows, all from one sample in a study of cytomegalovirus exposure and HLA in healthy donors. Data came from immunoSEQ multiplex PCR; TCRdb stores just in-frame clones and leaves some out. This table holds over 150,000 clones, 82% found once. Sample: PBMCs. These TCRs come from a girl aged 10-17 years in good health and CMV-seropositive. CDR3s include the opening cysteine and the closing phenylalanine or tryptophan. Fields, in order: V gene, D gene, J gene, CDR3 DNA, CDR3 protein. A D gene is named only where the DNA matches it firmly.

v_gene: TRBV28
d_gene: TRBD1
j_gene: TRBJ1-1
CDR3nt: TGTGCCAGCAGTTTGACAGGGGACCCGAACACTGAAGCTTTCTTT
CDR3aa: CASSLTGDPNTEAFF

v_gene: TRBV5-6
d_gene: TRBD2
j_gene: TRBJ2-1
CDR3nt: TGTGCCAGCAGCTCCACCGGACTAGCGGGGGACAATGAGCAGTTCTTC
CDR3aa: CASSSTGLAGDNEQFF

v_gene: TRBV14
d_gene: .
j_gene: TRBJ2-7
CDR3nt: TGTGCCAGCAGCCAATACTACGAGCAGTACTTC
CDR3aa: CASSQYYEQYF

v_gene: TRBV28
d_gene: TRBD1
j_gene: TRBJ1-4
CDR3nt: TGTGCCAGCAGTCTAACTCCGGGACAGGAGGGTGAAAAACTGTTTTTT
CDR3aa: CASSLTPGQEGEKLFF

v_gene: TRBV5-1
d_gene: TRBD1
j_gene: TRBJ2-7
CDR3nt: TGCGCCAGCAGCTTGGTAGGGACAGGTGGCTACGAGCAGTACTTC
CDR3aa: CASSLVGTGGYEQYF

v_gene: TRBV7-6
d_gene: .
j_gene: TRBJ2-7
CDR3nt: TGTGCCAGCAGGTCGGGACTCACTAAACGAGACGAGCAGTACTTC
CDR3aa: CASRSGLTKRDEQYF

v_gene: TRBV7-8
d_gene: TRBD2
j_gene: TRBJ2-1
CDR3nt: TGTGCCAGCAGCGCCACCGGGACTAGCGGGATAGATGAGCAGTTCTTC
CDR3aa: CASSATGTSGIDEQFF

v_gene: TRBV7-9
d_gene: .
j_gene: TRBJ2-5
CDR3nt: TGTGCCAGCAGCGAGAGGGTAGGCGGAGAGACCCAGTACTTC
CDR3aa: CASSERVGGETQYF

v_gene: TRBV7-9
d_gene: .
j_gene: TRBJ2-2
CDR3nt: TGTGCCAGCAGCTTAGAACATTCTTGGGAGCTGTTTTTT
CDR3aa: CASSLEHSWELFF

v_gene: TRBV19
d_gene: TRBD2
j_gene: TRBJ2-3
CDR3nt: TGTGCCAGTAGTATCTCCCCGGGGGGAGATACGCAGTATTTT
CDR3aa: CASSISPGGDTQYF

v_gene: TRBV4-1
d_gene: TRBD2
j_gene: TRBJ2-1
CDR3nt: TGCGCCAGCAGCCAAGACACTAGCGGGAGAGGTGGCTCCTACAATGAGCAGTTCTTC
CDR3aa: CASSQDTSGRGGSYNEQFF